The 13 T cell receptor beta chains reported below all come from one sample, sequenced in a study of beta chain features in type 1 diabetes (dated by TCRdb to between 2017 and 2018). Results the study describes overall, beyond this receptor: In all four CD4+ subsets, TCRB CDR3 length was moderately but significantly shorter in type 1 diabetes patients.

Libraries were made using the immunoSEQ multiplex PCR assay. All of the isolated RNA was reverse transcribed with the High Capacity cDNA Reverse Transcription Kit, so expressed TCRB transcripts were sequenced. This is the immuneACCESS table as TCRdb keeps it, with only in-frame sequences that have V and J called. A part of the clones is gone; compared with another copy, unresolved V genes explain less than half, and the rest is unexplained. For this sample there are some 350,000 clones; around 9.6% appear just once. The top ten constitute 0.55% to 0.75% of the sample. The antigens these receptors bind are not known. The material sequenced was central memory CD4+ T cells from blood. Receptor source: a man aged 25 to 40 with type 1 diabetes.

This clone was detected a few times. CDR3 region: CASSLGGTATEKLFF. The CDR3 DNA follows: TGCGCCAGCAGCTTGGGAGGGACAGCGACTGAAAAACTGTTTTTT. The rearrangement links TRBV5-1 to TRBJ1-4; the match to TRBD1 covers 7 bases. This CDR3 has 15 residues. CDR1 SGHRS and CDR2 YFSETQ come from the germline V gene. Unmatched junction bases numbered 6, after V lost 0 bases and J lost 7 bases.

The chain has TRBV27 and TRBJ2-5; D possibly corresponds to TRBD2 (5 bases). The germline CDR1 and CDR2 sequences are MNHEY and SMNVEV (reference sequence). The CDR3 is made up of 14 amino acids. Trimming took 4 bases from V and 4 from J, leaving 13 bases between them. CDR3 sequence reads: CASSSRRGPETQYF. CDR3 coding DNA: TGTGCCAGCAGTTCAAGACGAGGGCCAGAGACCCAGTACTTC.

Remarks on this clone: The junction differs from germline at one of its ends, possibly a read error. This chain links TRBV7-2 with TRBJ1-2; no definite D call. The CDR3 length is 15 residues. The germline V gene has CDR1 SGHTA and CDR2 FQGNSA. The DNA for the CDR3 is TGCGCCAGCAGCCAAGATCCGGAGGGAAGCTATGGCTACACCTTC. Protein sequence: CASSQDPEGSYGYTF.

This clone was seen a handful of times. This chain joins TRBV30 and TRBJ2-7; 9 nucleotides align to TRBD1. V was pared by 1 base and J by 7 bases, with 2 bases of the junction left unmatched. Germline values: CDR1 GTSNPN, CDR2 SVGIG (reference sequence). The CDR3 is made up of 12 amino acids. The CDR3 DNA sequence: TGTGCCTGGAGTGGGACAGGGGAAGAGCAGTACTTC. It encodes CAWSGTGEEQYF.

The rearrangement joins TRBV5-4 to TRBJ2-1; 7 bases agree with TRBD2. The length of the CDR3 is 15 residues. Germline loops: CDR1 SGHNT, CDR2 YYREEE (reference sequence). Trimming removed 4 bases from V and 8 bases from J; junction bases left unmatched: 12. The CDR3 spells CASSPRGREWDEQFF. CDR3 in DNA: TGTGCCAGCAGCCCACGGGGGAGGGAGTGGGATGAGCAGTTCTTC.

The V call is TRBV6-1, the J call TRBJ2-5; D might be TRBD1 (6 bases). Germline V lookup: CDR1 MNHNS, CDR2 SASEGT. The CDR3 runs 14 residues. The germline V and J ends were trimmed by 6 bases and 1 base, with 12 bases remaining between them. The CDR3 DNA follows: TGTGCCAGCAGCCCTGGGACACTCCAAGAGACCCAGTACTTC. This encodes CASSPGTLQETQYF.

This rearrangement joins TRBV25-1 to TRBJ2-7, with D tentatively TRBD1 or TRBD2 (5 bases each). CDR3 size: 15 residues. Germline V gives CDR1 MGHDK, CDR2 SYGVNS. V gave up 3 bases and J gave up 3 bases, with 15 bases separating them. CDR3 nucleotide sequence: TGTGCCAGCAGTGACTTCCGACGTGGGGGCTACGAGCAGTACTTC. Translating it yields CASSDFRRGGYEQYF.

This clone was counted a few times. The CDR3 loop reads CASSPPGDSMSEAFF. Written as DNA, the CDR3 is TGTGCCAGCTCACCACCGGGAGATTCAATGTCTGAAGCTTTCTTT. V and J are TRBV18 and TRBJ1-1, with D unresolved. CDR3 length: 15 amino acids. Germline CDR1 reads KGHSH; CDR2 reads LQKENI. Trimming left V 0 bases short and J 6 bases short, with 14 bases between. Full variable domain (outside the CDR3, taken from reference TRBV18 and TRBJ1-1): NAGVMQNPRHLVRRRGQEARLRCSPMKGHSHVYWYRQLPEEGLKFMVYLQKENIIDESGMPKERFSAEFPKEGPSILRIQQVVRGDSAAYFCASSPPGDSMSEAFFGQGTRLTVV.

This clone was found a few times. The chain recombines TRBV4-3 with TRBJ1-2; maybe TRBD1 (6 bases). The CDR3 has 16 residues. Germline V gene sequence: CDR1 LGHNA, CDR2 YSLEER. The V end lost 3 bases, the J end lost 5 bases, and 19 bases lay between the germline ends. The CDR3 nucleotides are TGCGCCAGCAGCCACGGTTCTCTCTCAGGGGAATATGGCTACACCTTC. Protein sequence: CASSHGSLSGEYGYTF.

V and J are TRBV4-1 and TRBJ2-7; D perhaps matches TRBD2 (6 bases). The CDR3 consists of 14 residues. The V end was cut by 1 base, the J end by 3 bases, with 10 bases between. Germline V gives CDR1 MGHRA, CDR2 YSYEKL. The CDR3 here is CASSQVTRGYEQYF. As DNA, the CDR3 is TGCGCCAGCAGCCAAGTGACTAGAGGCTACGAGCAGTACTTC.

J is TRBJ1-5 and V is TRBV6-6, with unresolved D. Germline CDR1 reads MNHNY; CDR2 reads SVGAGI (reference sequence). The CDR3 sequence is 14 residues long. V was shortened by 2 bases and J by 5 bases, with 10 bases between the two germline ends. CDR3 amino acids: CASSYGDSYQPQHF. Here the CDR3 DNA reads TGTGCCAGCAGTTACGGAGACTCCTATCAGCCCCAGCATTTT.

The sample holds a few counts of this clone. The V and J genes are TRBV7-2 and TRBJ2-7; 7 positions agree with TRBD1. Germline CDR1 is SGHTA and CDR2 is FQGNSA. V gave up 4 bases and J gave up 1 base; unmatched junction bases: 1. CDR3 length equals 13 residues. CDR3 in amino acids: CASSYRGSYEQYF. CDR3 coding DNA: TGTGCCAGCAGCTACAGGGGATCCTACGAGCAGTACTTC.

This clone has ten or more counts. The V gene is TRBV7-2, the J gene TRBJ2-7; 14 bases align to TRBD2. The germline gives CDR1 SGHTA, CDR2 FQGNSA. This CDR3 region has 14 residues. Trimming cost V 5 bases and J 12 bases; bases outside gene matches: 9. CDR3 protein: CASSPGLAGVSPYF. The CDR3 DNA is TGTGCCAGCAGCCCGGGACTAGCGGGAGTGTCTCCGTACTTC.